The sample holds a few counts of the clone carrying this T cell receptor beta chain. These data originate in a study of blood T cell repertoires in COVID-19. Study-level information: Italy, Spain and the United States were the sources of the convalescent and acute COVID-19 samples. Sample material is recorded as cDNA or gDNA derived from T cells, B-cell-depleted T cells, or PBMCs.

V was clipped by 5 bases and J by 6 bases; unmatched bases: 6. The V gene's germline CDR1 is SEHNR and CDR2 FQNEAQ (reference sequence). The CDR3 consists of 16 residues. Source study methods: For nucleated cells, counts were estimated from reference gene primer amplification. Sequenced by immunoSEQ multiplex PCR; TCRdb stores in-frame clones only, minus some. V and J calls and clone size are given by that table; D and trimming were obtained from the DNA. The table records over 45,000 clones, about three quarters of them present only once. Sample: peripheral blood. This receptor was obtained from a man in his forties or fifties with active or convalescent COVID-19. V gene TRBV7-9 combines with J gene TRBJ2-1; TRBD2 matches at 14 bases. This CDR3 is CASSRPGLAGGNEQFF. The CDR3 DNA reads TGTGCCAGCAGCCGCCCCGGACTAGCGGGAGGCAATGAGCAGTTCTTC.